This T cell receptor beta chain was profiled in a study of shared clonotypes between healthy human individuals. General observations from the study: Enrolling few donors narrowed the genetic and exposure-history diversity that was represented.

The naive CD8 population came from CD45RO-negative cells selected for CCR7, without terminally differentiated effector memory CD45RA+ cells. Genomic DNA from each subset was divided evenly over several immunoSEQ plates. Per the original data handling: Junction-only sequences without quality scores were provided by ImmunoSEQ, so filtering was different. Profiled with immunoSEQ multiplex PCR; TCRdb holds only in-frame clones, not every one. V and J calls and clone size are those listed in that table; D and trimming were worked out from the DNA. The sample carries some 630,000 clones, around 96% recorded once. Points on this clone: As yet, its antigen is unknown.

Germline V gene lookup returns CDR1 MNHEY and CDR2 SMNVEV (reference sequence). The length of the CDR3 is 15 residues. V shed 5 bases and J shed 4 bases, with 17 bases lying between them. This TCR was sampled from a woman aged 25 to 39 in good health. This chain uses TRBV27 with TRBJ1-1; unclear D gene. The sample was naive CD8+ T cells sorted from blood. The CDR3 protein is CASSTRGTLSTEAFF. CDR3 nucleotide sequence: TGTGCCAGCAGTACCCGCGGAACTCTAAGCACTGAAGCTTTCTTT.